This T cell receptor (beta chain) was sequenced in a study of PD-1 blockade in classical Hodgkin lymphoma. Specified time point: cycle 4 day 1 (C4D1), after five to seven weeks of nivolumab. Every patient had relapsed following autologous stem cell transplantation, and cohorts differed in brentuximab vedotin exposure. Assay: immunoSEQ multiplex PCR; the TCRdb copy retains only in-frame clones and omits some. The sample lists tens of thousands of clones; under 95% were seen once. The germline V gene encodes CDR1 MNHNS and CDR2 SASEGT. This CDR3 contains 17 residues. The germline V and J ends were trimmed by 3 bases and 14 bases, with 26 bases remaining between them.

The receptor was derived from a human donor with classical Hodgkin lymphoma. The chain is built from TRBV6-1 and TRBJ1-6; TRBD1 is a possible D gene (6 bases). The sequences come from peripheral blood mononuclear cells (PBMCs), collected before the fourth cycle of nivolumab. CDR3 sequence reads: CASSDRGRGTTGYALHF. DNA for the CDR3: TGTGCCAGCAGTGACAGGGGAAGGGGTACGACCGGCTACGCCCTCCACTTT.